This T cell receptor beta chain was sequenced in a study of T cells in Graves' hyperthyroidism and ophthalmopathy (dated by TCRdb to the late 2010s). Background for the entire study: Peripheral blood samples were taken at initial diagnosis, before any treatment was given. TCR V-J signatures able to tell the groups apart were searched for in a discovery cohort of more than 90 patients, of whom over 40 had Graves' ophthalmopathy and roughly 57 had stable Graves' hyperthyroidism. Prospective prediction of ophthalmopathy was tested in an independent validation cohort consisting of under 20 hyperthyroidism patients and about 17 patients who later progressed to ophthalmopathy. The roughly 100 discovery patients were randomly divided into training and test sets at a 7:3 ratio. In about 6 Graves' hyperthyroidism patients, the study also compared T-cell repertoires from thyroid tissue with T-cell repertoires from blood. Following sampling, methimazole starting at 30 mg daily was given to hyperthyroidism patients, and high-dose intravenous methylprednisolone was given to ophthalmopathy patients. The paper reports TCR Vbeta CDR3 sequencing of about 140 peripheral blood samples: some 44 ophthalmopathy, fewer than 85 hyperthyroidism and approximately 17 progressor patients. The paper as a whole reports these results and caveats: No statistical method was used to fix the sample size in advance, and group allocation was not hidden from the investigators. In validation, progression to ophthalmopathy was predicted by the model with approximately 67% sensitivity and just over 72% specificity, a median of approximately 6.5 months before onset. Blood samples also contained most of the expanded thyroid clonotypes (frequency above 0.001), which suggests that blood repertoires may reflect thyroid immune responses. A model built on a 13 V-J signature distinguished ophthalmopathy from stable hyperthyroidism, reaching about 89% sensitivity and about 81% specificity in cross-validation and 80%/75% in testing.

This clonotype showed up many times. This clone's antigen is unknown. Base-call qualities are not available, and no considerably larger clone is one nucleotide away. The TCR beta CDR3 regions were amplified from RNA transcripts. The TCR CDR3 was subjected to a first round of RT-PCR using the HTBI primer set and the Qiagen OneStep RT-PCR kit. Libraries were constructed in a second round of multiplex PCR, after which size selection and purification were carried out. Sequencing of the libraries was done on an Illumina HiSeq2000 using paired-end 100 bp reads. In the original analysis: SOAPnuke was used to process the raw data, with reads discarded if the reads contained adapters or uncalled bases, had a mean Phred below 15, or lacked an exact constant-primer or identifier match. High-quality paired reads were merged with COPE v1.2.5, and unique nucleotide sequences were defined as clonotypes. Clonotypes were aligned to IMGT TRBV, TRBD and TRBJ reference segments using MiTCR v1.1. The analysis included only V-J combinations with a frequency above 0.0001, which together covered over 98% of the repertoires. A TCS score was defined as the ratio between F50 (clonal expansion) and ExV (chaos), using BLOSUM62-based TCRdist between CDR3 peptides within each V-J. Welch's t-statistics and random forest reduced roughly 540 V-J features to around 14, which were used in a naive Bayes classifier (R e1071). Thyroid-blood repertoire similarity was quantified with the Morisita-Horn index. TCRdb passed the public sequencing reads through fastp at Q25 and MiXCR, retaining productive beta sequences. Rows merge per CDR3 protein into single entries with the most common DNA and genes. It is TCRdb's table, rather than the study itself, that gives the V and J calls and clone size. The sample table contains 50,000 to 60,000 distinct CDR3 sequences; only one count was recorded for around 50% of them. The top ten constitute roughly an eighth of the sample.

Ophthalmopathy patients had moderately to severely active disease, with a Clinical Activity Score of 3 or more, a NOSPECS grade of 4 or more, and a disease duration of less than 3 months. The study excluded patients with uncontrolled infections, other autoimmune diseases, pregnancy or lactation. Diagnoses were established on the basis of clinical symptoms, serum thyroxine and TRAb, thyroid ultrasound, and orbital computed tomography. PBMCs were separated from roughly 9.3 ml of fresh peripheral blood using Ficoll-Paque density gradient centrifugation. Trizol reagent was used to extract total RNA, and RNA quality was then checked on an Agilent 2100 Bioanalyzer. From the germline V gene (reference sequence), CDR1 is LGHDT and CDR2 is YNNKEL. Ends trimmed: V by 8 bases, J by 4 bases; bases unmatched to a gene: 3. The cysteine opens and the phenylalanine closes a CDR3 of 12 amino acids. Only the CDR3 DNA stays, 36 bases, in frame from base 1.

Recombination joined TRBV3-1 with TRBJ1-2; TRBD1 agrees with 8 junctional bases. The receptor was derived from a woman under 40 with Graves' ophthalmopathy. Material: blood. The CDR3 reads as follows: CASEQGGYGYTF. The DNA sequence is TGTGCCAGCGAACAGGGGGGCTATGGCTACACCTTC.